This T cell receptor beta chain stems from a study of T cell changes during pregnancy in multiple sclerosis. Using immunoSEQ multiplex PCR, the repertoire was profiled, and TCRdb retains in-frame clones only, with some absent. Counted here are roughly 61,000 clones, about 90% occurring once; the ten biggest clones make up 0.89%. Trimming took 9 bases from V and 3 from J; bases not matched to a gene: 5. Looked up from germline, CDR1 is LNHDA and CDR2 is SQIVND (reference sequence). This CDR3 contains 14 residues. The J gene is TRBJ2-7, the V gene TRBV19, with 13 bases aligning to TRBD2. The source is a female donor in good health, enrolled as a control in a pregnancy study. The specimen comprised peripheral blood, sampled in the first trimester of pregnancy. The CDR3 nucleotides read TGTGCCAGCGGACTAGCGGGGGTCGGCTACGAGCAGTACTTC. Amino acids: CASGLAGVGYEQYF.